The 15 T cell receptor beta chains below come from one sample, sequenced in a study of T cell repertoires in cytomegalovirus infection (dated by TCRdb to about 2019). Sequencing took place on an Illumina HiSeq 1500. TCRdb reanalyzed the raw reads on its own, using fastp at Q25 for trimming and MiXCR for clone calling, and kept in-frame beta chains. CDR3 protein sequences are deduplicated, and each keeps its most common genes and DNA. For this sample there are approximately 500,000 distinct CDR3 sequences; around 11% appear just once. Together, the top ten hold roughly a tenth of the sample. The sequenced sample was PBMCs. These receptors were obtained from a human donor in good health (CMV status not recorded). Some clones in this sample may be carry-over from other donors' samples.

This clonotype has only a few counts. V is TRBV7-3 and J is TRBJ2-3, with D tentatively TRBD1 or TRBD2 (5 bases each). Germline V lookup: CDR1 SGHTA, CDR2 FQGTGA. The V end lost 5 bases, the J end lost 2 bases, and 17 bases lay between the germline ends. This CDR3 comprises 16 residues. CDR3 in DNA: TGTGCCAGCAGCCCGGGGCTAGGGTTCGCCACAGATACGCAGTATTTT. Protein: CASSPGLGFATDTQYF.

This clonotype was counted many times. The limits of the CDR3 on the DNA are not certain, so only TCRdb's listed CDR3 is given. CDR3 protein: CASSSSGLAGGNTGELFF. V is TRBV27 and J is TRBJ2-2; whether TRBD2, the table's D call, matches the DNA was not checked. Germline-derived CDR1 and CDR2 are MNHEY and SMNVEV (reference sequence). The CDR3 is 18 residues long, ends included.

There are many counts of this clonotype. The genes are TRBV11-2 and TRBJ2-5; D is ambiguous. V lost 0 bases to trimming and J lost 10 bases, with 9 bases between them. The length of the CDR3 is 12 residues. Germline lookup yields CDR1 SGHAT and CDR2 FQNNGV. CDR3: CASSLDRVDQYF. Written as DNA, the CDR3 is TGTGCCAGCAGCTTAGATAGGGTGGACCAGTACTTC.

In its sample, this clonotype was seen many times. The chain couples TRBV6-5 to TRBJ2-7; a weak D match, TRBD1 (5 bases). CDR1 and CDR2 from the germline V gene are MNHEY and SVGAGI. The CDR3 runs to 13 residues. V lost 6 bases to trimming and J lost 1 base, with 10 bases between them. The CDR3: CASRYRRSYEQYF. The CDR3 DNA follows: TGTGCCAGCAGATACAGGAGATCCTACGAGCAGTACTTC.

This clonotype was observed a few times. The rearrangement joins TRBV27 to TRBJ1-1, with unresolved D. The germline V gene has CDR1 MNHEY and CDR2 SMNVEV (reference sequence). This CDR3 is built from 15 residues. Deletions cut 7 bases from V and 4 bases from J, with 19 bases between. CDR3 residues: CASKPRGVRLTEAFF. The CDR3 DNA follows: TGTGCCAGCAAGCCCCGGGGAGTAAGGCTCACTGAAGCTTTCTTT.

This clonotype was observed at least ten times. The chain carries TRBV7-2 and TRBJ2-5; 9 nucleotides match TRBD1. There are 14 residues in the CDR3. Germline CDR1 and CDR2: SGHTA and FQGNSA. V was pared by 3 bases and J by 4 bases, with 3 bases of the junction left unmatched. CDR3 bases: TGTGCCAGCAGCTTCGACAGGGGGAGAGAGACCCAGTACTTC. As protein: CASSFDRGRETQYF.

This clonotype came up many times. The gene calls are TRBV7-9 and TRBJ1-2; no firm D call. Germline V gene data show CDR1 as SEHNR and CDR2 as FQNEAQ (reference sequence). The CDR3 loop spans 13 amino acids. The V gene lost 4 bases and the J gene lost 8 bases, with 14 bases spanning the gap. The CDR3 region is CASSSYSEEGYTF. CDR3 nucleotides: TGTGCCAGCAGCTCATACAGTGAAGAGGGCTACACCTTC.

This clonotype appeared many times. The chain carries TRBV11-3 and TRBJ2-1; 9 positions agree with TRBD1. The V and J ends lost 5 bases and 0 bases, in that order; junction bases with no gene match: 8. The CDR3 runs to 17 residues. CDR1 SGHNT and CDR2 YENEEA come from the germline V gene. The CDR3 nucleotides are TGTGCCAGCAGCCCTGGGACAGGGCCAAGCTCCTACAATGAGCAGTTCTTC. This gives the protein CASSPGTGPSSYNEQFF.

The chain is built from TRBV18 and TRBJ2-7; TRBD2 might be the D (7 bases). This CDR3 is 15 amino acids long. Germline V lookup: CDR1 KGHSH, CDR2 LQKENI. Deletions cut 6 bases from V and 3 bases from J, with 18 bases between. The CDR3 coding sequence is TGTGCCAGCTCTTCGGGGGCGGGGGAACTCTACGAGCAGTACTTC. Encoded protein: CASSSGAGELYEQYF.

The table lists this clonotype with a few counts. J is TRBJ2-7 and V is TRBV28; D gene ambiguous. CDR1 is MDHEN, CDR2 SYDVKM, per germline. Trimming left V 7 bases short and J 3 bases short, with 19 bases between. The CDR3 runs to 15 residues. The CDR3 DNA follows: TGTGCCAGCACCTCGGGTACAACAACCTTCTACGAGCAGTACTTC. Translating it yields CASTSGTTTFYEQYF.

This clonotype occurred many times. The chain employs TRBV10-3 and TRBJ1-3; D is perhaps TRBD1 (5 bases). The CDR3 is made up of 14 amino acids. CDR1 is ENHRY, CDR2 SYGVKD, per germline. V shed 8 bases and J shed 0 bases, with 11 bases lying between them. As DNA, the CDR3 is TGTGCCATCGGGGCTGCCAACTCTGGAAACACCATATATTTT. It yields the protein CAIGAANSGNTIYF.

This chain connects TRBV19 to TRBJ2-4, with D perhaps matching TRBD1 (5 bases). Trimming took off 6 bases at V and 0 bases at J, with 18 bases between the two ends. The CDR3 extends over 17 amino acids. The germline CDR1 and CDR2 sequences are LNHDA and SQIVND (reference sequence). DNA of the CDR3: TGTGCCAGTAGGCCCCCCCGGACAAGCTTAGCCAAAAACATTCAGTACTTC. As protein: CASRPPRTSLAKNIQYF.

This clonotype was detected many times. The genes are TRBV6-7 and TRBJ2-1; TRBD2 aligns across 14 bases. TRBV6-7 is classed as an ORF, of uncertain function. Trimming took 8 bases from V and 9 from J; bases not matched to a gene: 9. The CDR3 extends over 15 amino acids. The CDR3 loop reads CASGRGLAGASEQFF. DNA of the CDR3: TGTGCCAGCGGCCGGGGACTAGCGGGAGCTTCTGAGCAGTTCTTC.

The CDR3 is CASTRGIFYEQYF. The DNA for the CDR3 is TGTGCCAGCACCCGCGGGATTTTCTACGAGCAGTACTTC. The chain employs TRBV28 and TRBJ2-7; weak D call: TRBD2 (6 bases). The germline CDR1 and CDR2 sequences are MDHEN and SYDVKM. The CDR3 is 13 residues long. V was trimmed by 7 bases and J by 3 bases, leaving 13 bases between them.

This clonotype was seen ten or more times. This rearrangement joins TRBV7-9 to TRBJ1-1, with a possible D match to TRBD1 (5 bases). The CDR3 covers 11 residues. Germline loops: CDR1 SEHNR, CDR2 FQNEAQ (reference sequence). The ends were cut back, 6 bases at V and 7 bases at J, with 9 bases in the middle. The CDR3 DNA is TGTGCCAGCAGGGAACAGGTTGAAGCTTTCTTT. Translated: CASREQVEAFF.